Here is one T cell receptor beta chain with its context. The germline CDR1 and CDR2 sequences are SEHNR and FQNEAQ (reference sequence). This CDR3 comprises 16 residues. V lost 2 bases and J lost 8, with 18 bases in between. The sample is drawn from a study of T-cell memory formation after mild COVID-19. TCRdb re-derived calls from the 5' RACE reads in MiXCR, one entry per CDR3 protein. The repertoire holds approximately 440,000 distinct CDR3 sequences, with about 19% as singletons. Specimen: PBMCs or a T cell subset sorted from them (not recorded which). The receptor's source is an adult woman who had mild COVID-19 (a few samples of this study predate the infection). Cell type and time point are not known. V gene TRBV7-9 combines with J gene TRBJ1-4; D possibly corresponds to TRBD1 (5 bases). The CDR3 DNA follows: TGTGCCAGCAGCTTAACGTCCGGGGCTGGAGGAGAAAAACTGTTTTTT. Its translation is CASSLTSGAGGEKLFF.